This T cell receptor beta chain was captured by sequencing in a study of blood T cell repertoires in COVID-19. Study details: Acute and convalescent COVID-19 specimens originated in the United States, Italy and Spain.

The protocol was immunoSEQ multiplex PCR, while the TCRdb copy is restricted to in-frame clones and leaves out a portion. The sample contains tens of thousands of clones, over 90% of which appear only once. Germline trimming cut 2 bases from V and 4 bases from J; bases unmatched to any gene: 10. Germline V CDR1 and CDR2: SGHNT, YENEEA. The CDR3 length is 18 residues. This clone was found once. Sequenced input: peripheral blood. The rearrangement joins TRBV11-3 to TRBJ2-3, with 12 nucleotides matching TRBD2. The origin of this receptor is a human donor in a cohort sampled during active COVID-19. The CDR3 reads CASSLRTSGIRGPDTQYF. The CDR3 coding sequence is TGTGCCAGCAGCTTAAGGACTAGCGGGATACGTGGGCCAGATACGCAGTATTTT.